This T cell receptor (beta chain) was sequenced in a study of blood T cell repertoires in COVID-19. Study background: From T cells, B-cell-depleted T cells, or PBMCs came the material, which was cDNA or gDNA.

Clones were sequenced by immunoSEQ multiplex PCR, and TCRdb holds only the in-frame ones, with some missing. Of just over 250,000 clones listed, 75% to 95% are singletons. The sequence derives from a young adult with COVID-19, enrolled during active disease. Source material: peripheral blood.

The CDR3 protein is CASSKGQSNQPQHF. DNA for the CDR3: TGTGCCAGCTCAAAAGGACAGAGCAATCAGCCCCAGCATTTT. The chain couples TRBV18 to TRBJ1-5; possibly TRBD1 for D (6 bases). V gave up 5 bases and J gave up 1 base, with 9 bases separating them. CDR1 and CDR2 (germline): KGHSH, LQKENI. The CDR3 runs 14 residues.